The present TCR beta chain was sequenced within a study of T cell responses to AZD1222 COVID-19 vaccine. Sequencing was performed with immunoSEQ multiplex PCR; in TCRdb, only in-frame clones are kept and a portion is missing. The sample has approximately 120,000 clones; 75% to 90% are singletons. Concerning this clone: Its specificity is unknown.

Second doses were pooled across both intervals (about 4 or about 12 weeks). Study outcomes and limitations: Baseline testing showed seropositivity in only 5 or 6 AZD1222 recipients.

The CDR3 totals 12 residues. Trimming pared 8 bases from V and 8 bases from J, leaving 15 bases between. The germline CDR1 and CDR2 sequences are MNHEY and SMNVEV (reference sequence). The TCR originated in an adult who received the AZD1222 COVID-19 vaccine. This chain connects TRBV27 to TRBJ1-2, with D tentatively TRBD1 (6 bases). The material sequenced was peripheral blood, taken 28 days after the second AZD1222 dose. CDR3 loop: CASGRGGRGYTF. The DNA of the CDR3 is TGTGCCAGCGGGCGAGGGGGTAGGGGCTACACCTTC.